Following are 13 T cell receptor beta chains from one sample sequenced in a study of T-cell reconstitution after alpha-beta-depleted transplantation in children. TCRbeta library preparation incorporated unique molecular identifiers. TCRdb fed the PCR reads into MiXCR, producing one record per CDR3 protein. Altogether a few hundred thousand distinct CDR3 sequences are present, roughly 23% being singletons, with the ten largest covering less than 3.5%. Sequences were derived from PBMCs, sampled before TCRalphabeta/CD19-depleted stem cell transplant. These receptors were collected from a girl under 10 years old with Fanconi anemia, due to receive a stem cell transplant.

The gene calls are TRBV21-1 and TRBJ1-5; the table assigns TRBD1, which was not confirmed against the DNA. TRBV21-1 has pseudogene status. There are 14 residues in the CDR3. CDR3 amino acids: CASCWDRDGQPQHF. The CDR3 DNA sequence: TGTGCCAGCTGTTGGGACAGGGACGGTCAGCCCCAGCATTTT.

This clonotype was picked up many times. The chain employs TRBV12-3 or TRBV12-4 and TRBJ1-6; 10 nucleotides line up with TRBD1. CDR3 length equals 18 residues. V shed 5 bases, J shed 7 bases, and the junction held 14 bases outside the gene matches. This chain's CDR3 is CASSLRRTGGDWNSPLHF. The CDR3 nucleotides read TGTGCCAGCAGTCTACGGCGGACAGGGGGTGATTGGAATTCACCCCTCCACTTT.

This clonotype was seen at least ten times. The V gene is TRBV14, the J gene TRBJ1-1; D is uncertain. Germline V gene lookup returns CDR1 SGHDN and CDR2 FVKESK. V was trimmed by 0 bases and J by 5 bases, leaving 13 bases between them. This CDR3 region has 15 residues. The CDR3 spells CASSQEVLVGTEAFF. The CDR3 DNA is TGTGCCAGCAGCCAAGAGGTTTTGGTTGGGACTGAAGCTTTCTTT.

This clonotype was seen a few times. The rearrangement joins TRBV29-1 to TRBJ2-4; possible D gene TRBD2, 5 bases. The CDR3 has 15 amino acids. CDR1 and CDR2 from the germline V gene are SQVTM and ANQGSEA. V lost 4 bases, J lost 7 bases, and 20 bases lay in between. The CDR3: CSVAPGRRVGNIQYF. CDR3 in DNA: TGCAGCGTTGCCCCCGGTCGGCGGGTAGGGAACATTCAGTACTTC.

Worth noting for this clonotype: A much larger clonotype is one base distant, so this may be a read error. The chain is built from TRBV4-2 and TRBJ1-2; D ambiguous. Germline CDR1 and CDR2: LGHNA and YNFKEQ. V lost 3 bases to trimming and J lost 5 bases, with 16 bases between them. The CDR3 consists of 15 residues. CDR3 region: CASSHVEWGTYGYTF. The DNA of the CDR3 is TGTGCCAGCAGCCATGTAGAGTGGGGTACTTATGGCTACACCTTC.

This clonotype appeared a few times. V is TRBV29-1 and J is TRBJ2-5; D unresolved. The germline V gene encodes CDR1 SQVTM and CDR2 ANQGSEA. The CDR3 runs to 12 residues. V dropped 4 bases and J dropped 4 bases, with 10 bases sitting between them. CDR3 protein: CSVGNFLETQYF. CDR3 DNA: TGCAGCGTTGGCAACTTCCTAGAGACCCAGTACTTC.

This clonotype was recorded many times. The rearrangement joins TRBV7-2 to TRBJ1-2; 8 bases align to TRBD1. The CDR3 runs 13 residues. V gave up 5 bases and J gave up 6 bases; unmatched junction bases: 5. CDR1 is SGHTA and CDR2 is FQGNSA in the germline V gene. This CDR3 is CASSPGQGNGYTF. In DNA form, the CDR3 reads TGTGCCAGCAGCCCCGGACAGGGTAATGGCTACACCTTC. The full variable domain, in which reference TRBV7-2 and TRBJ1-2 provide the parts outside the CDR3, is GAGVSQSPSNKVTEKGKDVELRCDPISGHTALYWYRQSLGQGLEFLIYFQGNSAPDKSGLPSDRFSAERTGGSVSTLTIQRTQQEDSAVYLCASSPGQGNGYTFGSGTRLTVV.

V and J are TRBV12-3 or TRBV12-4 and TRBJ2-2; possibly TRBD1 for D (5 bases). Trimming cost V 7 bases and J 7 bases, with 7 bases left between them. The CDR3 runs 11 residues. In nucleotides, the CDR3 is TGTGCCAGCACTAGGGGCGGGGAGCTGTTTTTT. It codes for CASTRGGELFF.

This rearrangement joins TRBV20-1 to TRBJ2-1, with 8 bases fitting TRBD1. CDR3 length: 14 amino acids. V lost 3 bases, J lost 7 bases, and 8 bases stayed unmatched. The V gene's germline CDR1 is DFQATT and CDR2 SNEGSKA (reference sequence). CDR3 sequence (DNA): TGCAGTGCTAGGAAAGCAGGGGGCATGAATGAGCAGTTCTTC. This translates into CSARKAGGMNEQFF.

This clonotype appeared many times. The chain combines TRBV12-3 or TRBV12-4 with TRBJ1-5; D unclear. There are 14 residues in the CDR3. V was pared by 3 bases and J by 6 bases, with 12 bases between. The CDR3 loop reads CASSLSDYSQPQHF. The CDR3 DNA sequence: TGTGCCAGCAGTTTGTCGGACTACAGTCAGCCCCAGCATTTT.

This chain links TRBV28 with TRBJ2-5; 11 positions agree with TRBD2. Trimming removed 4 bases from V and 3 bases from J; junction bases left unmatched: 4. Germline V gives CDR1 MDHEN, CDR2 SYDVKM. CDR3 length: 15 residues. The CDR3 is CASSSGLAGEETQYF. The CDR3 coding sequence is TGTGCCAGCAGTTCTGGACTAGCGGGTGAAGAGACCCAGTACTTC.

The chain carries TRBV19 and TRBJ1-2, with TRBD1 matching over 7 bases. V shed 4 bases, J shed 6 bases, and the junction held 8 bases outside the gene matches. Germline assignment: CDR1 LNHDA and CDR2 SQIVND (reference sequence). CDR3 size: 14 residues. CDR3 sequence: CASSTLQGGDGYTF. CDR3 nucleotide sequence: TGTGCCAGTAGTACTTTGCAGGGGGGCGATGGCTACACCTTC.

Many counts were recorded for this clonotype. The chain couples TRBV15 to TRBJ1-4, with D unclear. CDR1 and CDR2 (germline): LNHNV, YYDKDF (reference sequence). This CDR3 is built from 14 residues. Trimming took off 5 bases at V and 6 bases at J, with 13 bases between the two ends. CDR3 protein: CATSVSRGHEKLFF. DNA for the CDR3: TGTGCCACCAGCGTATCCCGGGGTCATGAAAAACTGTTTTTT.